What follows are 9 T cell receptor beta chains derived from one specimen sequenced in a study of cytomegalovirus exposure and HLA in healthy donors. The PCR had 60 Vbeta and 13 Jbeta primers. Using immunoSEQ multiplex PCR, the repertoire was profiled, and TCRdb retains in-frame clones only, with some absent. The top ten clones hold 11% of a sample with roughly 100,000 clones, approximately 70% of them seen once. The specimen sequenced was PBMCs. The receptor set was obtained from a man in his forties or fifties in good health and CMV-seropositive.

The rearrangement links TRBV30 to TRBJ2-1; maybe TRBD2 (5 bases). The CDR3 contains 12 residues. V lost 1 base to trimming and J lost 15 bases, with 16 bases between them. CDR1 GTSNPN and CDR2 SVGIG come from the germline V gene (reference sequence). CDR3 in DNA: TGTGCCTGGAGTGCCCGAGAGGGTCCTCGGTTCTTC. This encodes CAWSAREGPRFF.

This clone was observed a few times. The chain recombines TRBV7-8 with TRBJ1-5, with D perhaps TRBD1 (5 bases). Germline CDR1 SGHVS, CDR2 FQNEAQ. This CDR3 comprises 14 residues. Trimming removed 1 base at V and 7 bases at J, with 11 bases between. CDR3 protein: CASSLVQGGQPQHF. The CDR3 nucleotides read TGTGCCAGCAGCTTAGTCCAGGGTGGCCAGCCCCAGCATTTT.

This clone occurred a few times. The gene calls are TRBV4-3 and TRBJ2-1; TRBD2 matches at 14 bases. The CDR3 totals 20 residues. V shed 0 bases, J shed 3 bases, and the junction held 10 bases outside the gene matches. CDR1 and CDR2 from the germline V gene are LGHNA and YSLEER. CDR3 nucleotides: TGCGCCAGCAGCCAAGATACGACTAGCGGGAGGGCCCATGGCTACAATGAGCAGTTCTTC. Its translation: CASSQDTTSGRAHGYNEQFF.

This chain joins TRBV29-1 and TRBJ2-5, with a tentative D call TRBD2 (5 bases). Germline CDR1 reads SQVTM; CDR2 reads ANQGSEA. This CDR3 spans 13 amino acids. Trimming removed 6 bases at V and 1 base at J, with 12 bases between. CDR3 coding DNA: TGCAGCGTATCGCGGGCCCTCCAAGAGACCCAGTACTTC. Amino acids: CSVSRALQETQYF.

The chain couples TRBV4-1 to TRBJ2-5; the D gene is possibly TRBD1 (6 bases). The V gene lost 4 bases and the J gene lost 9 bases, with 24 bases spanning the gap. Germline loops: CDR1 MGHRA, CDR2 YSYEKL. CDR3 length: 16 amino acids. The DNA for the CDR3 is TGCGCCAGCAGCCGCCAAGGACAAGAGCTAGGGGGTCCCCAGTACTTC. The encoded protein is CASSRQGQELGGPQYF.

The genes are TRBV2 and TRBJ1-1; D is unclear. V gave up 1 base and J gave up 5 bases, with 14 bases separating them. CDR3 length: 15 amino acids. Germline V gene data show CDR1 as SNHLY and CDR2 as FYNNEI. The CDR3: CASSEDERIWTEAFF. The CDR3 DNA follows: TGTGCCAGCAGTGAAGATGAGCGTATATGGACTGAAGCTTTCTTT.

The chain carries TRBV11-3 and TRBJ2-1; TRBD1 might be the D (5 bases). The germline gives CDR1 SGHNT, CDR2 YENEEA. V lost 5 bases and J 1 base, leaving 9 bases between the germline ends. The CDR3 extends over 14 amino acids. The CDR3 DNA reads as TGTGCCAGCAGCACCAGGGATTCCTACAATGAGCAGTTCTTC. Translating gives CASSTRDSYNEQFF.

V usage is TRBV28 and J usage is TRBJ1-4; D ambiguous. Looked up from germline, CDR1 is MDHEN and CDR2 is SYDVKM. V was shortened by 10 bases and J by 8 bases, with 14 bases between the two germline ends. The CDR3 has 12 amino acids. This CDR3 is CATELTREKLFF. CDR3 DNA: TGTGCCACCGAACTCACGAGGGAAAAACTGTTTTTT.

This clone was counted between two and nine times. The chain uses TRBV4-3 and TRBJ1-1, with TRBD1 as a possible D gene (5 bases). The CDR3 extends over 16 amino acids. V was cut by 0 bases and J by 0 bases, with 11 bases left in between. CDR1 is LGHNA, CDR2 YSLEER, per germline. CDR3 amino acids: CASSQEGGLLNTEAFF. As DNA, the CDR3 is TGCGCCAGCAGCCAAGAGGGGGGACTTTTGAACACTGAAGCTTTCTTT.